This T cell receptor (beta chain) derives from a study of breast tumors, draining lymph nodes, adjacent tissues. Study-wide points: Tumor T cell lymph node origin was a supported hypothesis, not proven. Data fit most tumor T cells coming from lymph node, expanding in tumor. Tumor TCR diversity was below lymph nodes but above nontumor tissue.

The lymph nodes were axillary draining lymph nodes from breast cancer patients. TCRdb called the multiplex PCR reads again in MiXCR, with one record for every CDR3 protein. The sample has 200,000 to 250,000 distinct CDR3 sequences; about 30% are singletons. Points on this clonotype: The antigen is undetermined.

The germline gives CDR1 MGHRA, CDR2 YSYEKL. Trimming at V came to 0 bases and at J to 9 bases, leaving 1 base not matched to a gene. The CDR3 covers 15 residues. This sequence was found in a female donor with breast cancer. Some clones in this sample may be carry-over from other donors' samples. The chain is built from TRBV4-1 and TRBJ1-6; 11 nucleotides match TRBD1. What was sequenced was axillary lymph node tissue. The CDR3 DNA reads TGCGCCAGCAGCCAAGAGGGACAGGGGGTTTCACCCCTCCACTTT. Translated: CASSQEGQGVSPLHF.